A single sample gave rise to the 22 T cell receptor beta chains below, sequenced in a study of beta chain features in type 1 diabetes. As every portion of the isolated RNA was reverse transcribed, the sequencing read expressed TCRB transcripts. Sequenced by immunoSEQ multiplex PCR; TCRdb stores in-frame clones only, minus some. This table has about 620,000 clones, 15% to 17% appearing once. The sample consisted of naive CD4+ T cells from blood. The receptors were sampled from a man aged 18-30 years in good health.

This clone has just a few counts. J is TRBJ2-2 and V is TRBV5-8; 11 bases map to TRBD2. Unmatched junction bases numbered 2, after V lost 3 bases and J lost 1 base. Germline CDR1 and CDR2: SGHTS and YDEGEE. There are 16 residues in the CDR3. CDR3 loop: CASSSGTSGNTGELFF. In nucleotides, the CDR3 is TGTGCCAGCAGCTCCGGGACTAGCGGGAACACCGGGGAGCTGTTTTTT. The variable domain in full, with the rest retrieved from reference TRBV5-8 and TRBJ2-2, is EAGVTQSPTHLIKTRGQQATLRCSPISGHTSVYWYQQALGLGLQFLLWYDEGEERNRGNFPPRFSGRQFPNYSSELNVNALELEDSALYLCASSSGTSGNTGELFFGEGSRLTVL.

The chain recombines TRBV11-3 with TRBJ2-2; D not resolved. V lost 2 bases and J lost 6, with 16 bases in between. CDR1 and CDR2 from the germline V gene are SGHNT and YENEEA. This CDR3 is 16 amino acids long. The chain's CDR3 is CASSLFRPRVSGELFF. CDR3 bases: TGTGCCAGCAGCTTATTCCGGCCCCGAGTTTCCGGGGAGCTGTTTTTT.

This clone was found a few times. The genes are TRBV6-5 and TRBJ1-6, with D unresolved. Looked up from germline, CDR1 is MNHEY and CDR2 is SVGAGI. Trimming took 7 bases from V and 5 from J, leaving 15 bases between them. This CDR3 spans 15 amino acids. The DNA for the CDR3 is TGTGCCAGCAAGCCCGGGCTCGGTAATAATTCACCCCTCCACTTT. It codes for CASKPGLGNNSPLHF.

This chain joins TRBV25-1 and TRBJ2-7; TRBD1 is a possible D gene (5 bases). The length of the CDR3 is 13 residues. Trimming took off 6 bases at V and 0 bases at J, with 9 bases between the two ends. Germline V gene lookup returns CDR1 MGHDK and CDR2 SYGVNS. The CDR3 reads CASRTDSSYEQYF. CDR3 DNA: TGTGCCAGCAGGACAGATAGCTCCTACGAGCAGTACTTC.

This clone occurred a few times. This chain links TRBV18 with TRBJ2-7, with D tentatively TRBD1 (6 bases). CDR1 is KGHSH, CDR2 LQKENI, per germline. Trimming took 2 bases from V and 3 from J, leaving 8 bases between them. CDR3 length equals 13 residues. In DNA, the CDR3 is TGTGCCAGCTCACCAGAGACAGGCTACGAGCAGTACTTC. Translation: CASSPETGYEQYF. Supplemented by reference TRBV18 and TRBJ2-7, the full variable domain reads NAGVMQNPRHLVRRRGQEARLRCSPMKGHSHVYWYRQLPEEGLKFMVYLQKENIIDESGMPKERFSAEFPKEGPSILRIQQVVRGDSAAYFCASSPETGYEQYFGPGTRLTVT.

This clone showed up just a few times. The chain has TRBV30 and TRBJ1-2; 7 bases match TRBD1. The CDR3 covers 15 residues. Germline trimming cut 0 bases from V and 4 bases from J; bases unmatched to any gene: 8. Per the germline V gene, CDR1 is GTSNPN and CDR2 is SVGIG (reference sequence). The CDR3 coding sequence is TGTGCCTGGAGTGTCAGAGGGGGCGCAGGCTATGGCTACACCTTC. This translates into CAWSVRGGAGYGYTF.

As DNA, the CDR3 is TGTGCCAGCAGCTTAGGGGCAGGGGCTGGCACTGAAGCTTTCTTT. This gives the protein CASSLGAGAGTEAFF. This chain links TRBV7-9 with TRBJ1-1; D possibly corresponds to TRBD1 (6 bases). Looked up from germline, CDR1 is SEHNR and CDR2 is FQNEAQ (reference sequence). V was cut by 1 base and J by 4 bases, with 13 bases left in between. The CDR3 extends over 15 amino acids.

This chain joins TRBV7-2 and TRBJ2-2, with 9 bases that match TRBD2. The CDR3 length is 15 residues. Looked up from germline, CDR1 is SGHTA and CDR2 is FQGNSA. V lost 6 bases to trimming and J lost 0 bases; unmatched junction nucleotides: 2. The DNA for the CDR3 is TGTGCCAGCAGAGGGACTAGCTCGAACACCGGGGAGCTGTTTTTT. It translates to CASRGTSSNTGELFF.

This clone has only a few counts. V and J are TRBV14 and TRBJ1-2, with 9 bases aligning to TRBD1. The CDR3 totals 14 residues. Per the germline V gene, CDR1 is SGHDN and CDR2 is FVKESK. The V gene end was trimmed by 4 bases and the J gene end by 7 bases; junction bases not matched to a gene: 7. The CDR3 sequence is CASSPRTGDSGYTF. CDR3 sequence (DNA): TGTGCCAGCAGCCCTCGGACAGGGGACAGTGGCTACACCTTC.

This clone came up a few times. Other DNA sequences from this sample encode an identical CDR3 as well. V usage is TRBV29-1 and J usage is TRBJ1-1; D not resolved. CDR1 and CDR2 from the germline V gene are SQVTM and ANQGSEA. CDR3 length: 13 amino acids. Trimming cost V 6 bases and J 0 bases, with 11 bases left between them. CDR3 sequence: CSVMGRMNTEAFF. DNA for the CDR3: TGCAGCGTCATGGGCAGGATGAACACTGAAGCTTTCTTT.

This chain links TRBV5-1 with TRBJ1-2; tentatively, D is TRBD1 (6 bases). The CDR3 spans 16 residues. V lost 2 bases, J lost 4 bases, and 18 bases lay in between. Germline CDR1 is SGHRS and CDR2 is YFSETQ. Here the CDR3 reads CASSLGQPPGGYGYTF. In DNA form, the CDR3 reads TGCGCCAGCAGCTTAGGACAGCCGCCGGGTGGCTATGGCTACACCTTC.

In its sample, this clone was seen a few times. The CDR3 coding sequence is TGTGCCAGCAGCCCACCGGGACTACTCCAAGAGACCCAGTACTTC. Residues: CASSPPGLLQETQYF. The V and J genes are TRBV7-2 and TRBJ2-5; TRBD2 matches at 7 bases. The CDR3 runs to 15 residues. Trimming cost V 5 bases and J 1 base; bases outside gene matches: 7. CDR1 is SGHTA, CDR2 FQGNSA, per germline.

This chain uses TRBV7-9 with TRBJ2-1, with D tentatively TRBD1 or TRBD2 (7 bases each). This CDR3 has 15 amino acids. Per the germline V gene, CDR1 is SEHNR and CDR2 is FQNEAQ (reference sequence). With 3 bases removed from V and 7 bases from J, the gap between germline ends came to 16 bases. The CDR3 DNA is TGTGCCAGCAGCTTGAGGGAGGGGGCGAAAAATGAGCAGTTCTTC. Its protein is CASSLREGAKNEQFF.

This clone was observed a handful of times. Here the CDR3 reads CASRSGGVGTDTQYF. CDR3 DNA: TGTGCCAGCAGGTCGGGGGGAGTGGGTACAGATACGCAGTATTTT. The gene calls are TRBV21-1 and TRBJ2-3; the table's D gene call, TRBD2, was not cross checked with the DNA. TRBV21-1 counts as a pseudogene. This CDR3 contains 15 residues.

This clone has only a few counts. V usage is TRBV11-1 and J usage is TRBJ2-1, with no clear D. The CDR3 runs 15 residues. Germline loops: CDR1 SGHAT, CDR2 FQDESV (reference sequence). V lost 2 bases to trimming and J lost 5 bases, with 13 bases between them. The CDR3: CASSLNNIQDNEQFF. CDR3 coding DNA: TGTGCCAGCAGCTTAAATAACATCCAAGACAATGAGCAGTTCTTC.

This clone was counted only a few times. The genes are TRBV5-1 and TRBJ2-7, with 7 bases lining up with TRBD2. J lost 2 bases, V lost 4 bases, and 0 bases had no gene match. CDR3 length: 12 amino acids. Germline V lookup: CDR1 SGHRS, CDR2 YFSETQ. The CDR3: CASSAGAYEQYF. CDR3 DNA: TGCGCCAGCAGCGCGGGGGCCTACGAGCAGTACTTC. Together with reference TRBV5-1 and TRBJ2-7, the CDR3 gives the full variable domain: KAGVTQTPRYLIKTRGQQVTLSCSPISGHRSVSWYQQTPGQGLQFLFEYFSETQRNKGNFPGRFSGRQFSNSRSEMNVSTLELGDSALYLCASSAGAYEQYFGPGTRLTVT.

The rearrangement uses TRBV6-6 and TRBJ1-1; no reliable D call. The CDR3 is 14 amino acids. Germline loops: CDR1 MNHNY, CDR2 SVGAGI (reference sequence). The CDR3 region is CGSRSGWMNTEAFF. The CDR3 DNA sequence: TGTGGATCACGGTCGGGATGGATGAACACTGAAGCTTTCTTT.

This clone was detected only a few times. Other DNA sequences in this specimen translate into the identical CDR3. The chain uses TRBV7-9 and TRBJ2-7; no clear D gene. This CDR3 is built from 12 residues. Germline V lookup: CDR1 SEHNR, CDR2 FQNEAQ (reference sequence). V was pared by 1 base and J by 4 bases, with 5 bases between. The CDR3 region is CASSLGVYEQYF. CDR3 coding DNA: TGTGCCAGCAGCTTAGGGGTTTACGAGCAGTACTTC.

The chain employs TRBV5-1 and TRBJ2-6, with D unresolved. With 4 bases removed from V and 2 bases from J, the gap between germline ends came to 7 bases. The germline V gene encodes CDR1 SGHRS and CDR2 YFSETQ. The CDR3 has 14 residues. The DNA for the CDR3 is TGCGCCAGCAGCCCCACTCCTGGGGCCAACGTCCTGACTTTC. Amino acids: CASSPTPGANVLTF.

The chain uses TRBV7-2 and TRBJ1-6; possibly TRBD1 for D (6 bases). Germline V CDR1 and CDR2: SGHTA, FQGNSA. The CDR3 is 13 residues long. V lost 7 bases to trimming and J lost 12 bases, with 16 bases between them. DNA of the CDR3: TGTGCCAGCACCAACAAAGGGGGGTTACCCCTCCACTTT. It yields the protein CASTNKGGLPLHF.

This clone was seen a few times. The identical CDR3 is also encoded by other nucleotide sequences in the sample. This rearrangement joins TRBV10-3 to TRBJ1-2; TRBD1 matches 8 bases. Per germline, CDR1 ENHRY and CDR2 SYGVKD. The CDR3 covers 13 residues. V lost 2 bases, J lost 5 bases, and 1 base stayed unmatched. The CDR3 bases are TGTGCCATCAGTGAGGACAGGGGATATGGCTACACCTTC. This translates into CAISEDRGYGYTF.

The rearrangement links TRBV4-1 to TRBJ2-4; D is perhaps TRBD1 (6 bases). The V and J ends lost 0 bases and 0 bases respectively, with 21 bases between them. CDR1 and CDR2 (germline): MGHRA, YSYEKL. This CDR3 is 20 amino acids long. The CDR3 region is CASSQDLNRAASLAKNIQYF. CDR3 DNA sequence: TGCGCCAGCAGCCAAGATTTGAACAGGGCTGCATCACTAGCCAAAAACATTCAGTACTTC.